What follows are 14 T cell receptor beta chains derived from one specimen sequenced in a study of T cell clonality in common variable immunodeficiency. Profiled with immunoSEQ multiplex PCR; TCRdb holds only in-frame clones, not every one. The table records 55,000 or so clones without singletons, the ten largest covering about 5.7%. What was sequenced was peripheral blood mononuclear cells. These receptors came from a person aged 18 to 69 in good health.

This clone showed up many times. The read gets to within 3 residues of the CDR3 end, and the germline J gene fills in the rest. V usage is TRBV28 and J usage is TRBJ2-7; the match to TRBD1 covers 7 bases. Germline lookup yields CDR1 MDHEN and CDR2 SYDVKM. The junction had 13 bases not matched to a gene; V was cut back by 6 bases and J by 5 bases. The CDR3 has 15 residues. CDR3 amino acids: CASREQGLSSHEQYF. Incomplete CDR3 DNA: TGTGCCAGCAGGGAACAGGGGCTATCCTCTCACGAG.

This clone was detected many times. Read coverage stops 3 residues before the CDR3 terminus; the germline J gene supplies the remainder. The V gene is TRBV4-2, the J gene TRBJ1-4, with 8 nucleotides matching TRBD1. The ends lost 0 bases at V and 6 bases at J; junction bases unmatched: 6. The CDR3 covers 16 residues. Germline V gene sequence: CDR1 LGHNA, CDR2 YNFKEQ. CDR3 loop: CASSQETVRGHEKLFF. The covered CDR3 bases are TGTGCCAGCAGCCAAGAAACGGTCAGGGGGCATGAAAAA.

This clone was observed at least ten times. The read comes to an end 3 residues before the CDR3 does, leaving the germline J gene to fill in the end. This rearrangement joins TRBV6-1 to TRBJ2-1; D gene ambiguous. Trimming shortened V by 4 bases and J by 0 bases, and 13 bases separated the two germline ends. The CDR3 has 16 residues. Germline lookup yields CDR1 MNHNS and CDR2 SASEGT. The CDR3 spells CASSGDIASSYNEQFF. Partial CDR3 DNA: TGTGCCAGCAGTGGTGACATCGCGAGCTCCTACAATGAG.

The sample holds many counts of this clone. The CDR3 end is not reached by the read, which stops 3 residues before it; the germline J gene fills it in. The chain uses TRBV19 and TRBJ1-5; 12 nucleotides match TRBD1. The CDR3 has 15 residues. Per germline, CDR1 LNHDA and CDR2 SQIVND (reference sequence). Trimming took 9 bases from V and 4 from J; bases not matched to a gene: 7. The CDR3 reads CASCGTGGVNQPQHF. Incomplete CDR3 DNA: TGTGCCAGCTGTGGGACAGGGGGCGTTAATCAGCCC.

This clone appeared many times. CDR3 DNA (partial): TGTGCCAGCAGCGTAAAAGGACAGACGAACACTGAA. It translates to CASSVKGQTNTE. The whole CDR3 protein reads CASSVKGQTNTEAFF. The chain recombines TRBV7-9 with TRBJ1-1, with D possibly matching TRBD1 (6 bases). The CDR3 is cut off 3 residues early in the read; its end comes from the germline J gene. Germline V gene data show CDR1 as SEHNR and CDR2 as FQNEAQ (reference sequence). Trimming took 5 bases from V and 1 from J, leaving 14 bases between them. This CDR3 is 15 amino acids long. Together with reference TRBV7-9 and TRBJ1-1, the CDR3 gives the full variable domain: DTGVSQNPRHKITKRGQNVTFRCDPISEHNRLYWYRQTLGQGPEFLTYFQNEAQLEKSRLLSDRFSAERPKGSFSTLEIQRTEQGDSAMYLCASSVKGQTNTEAFFGQGTRLTVV.

The table lists this clone with many counts. The CDR3 extends 3 residues past the end of the read, so its final part is completed from the germline J gene. This chain links TRBV7-9 with TRBJ2-3; possibly TRBD2 for D (5 bases). Germline V gives CDR1 SEHNR, CDR2 FQNEAQ (reference sequence). This CDR3 has 14 amino acids. With 2 bases removed from V and 4 bases from J, the gap between germline ends came to 10 bases. The sequenced part of the CDR3 DNA is TGTGCCAGCAGCTTACGAACTAGTGCAGATACG. Amino acid sequence: CASSLRTSADT. In full, the CDR3 is CASSLRTSADTQYF.

This clone occurred many times. The read falls 3 residues short of the CDR3 end, and the missing part is taken from the germline J gene. This chain joins TRBV5-6 and TRBJ2-5; D not resolved. Germline CDR1 SGHDT, CDR2 YYEEEE. V was trimmed by 0 bases and J by 4 bases, leaving 13 bases between them. The CDR3 extends over 15 amino acids. Partial CDR3 DNA: TGTGCCAGCAGCTTGGTGCAGCACAGACCAGAGACC. It encodes CASSLVQHRPET. The whole CDR3 reads CASSLVQHRPETQYF.

This clone was seen at least ten times. The read ends 3 residues shy of where the CDR3 ends; the end is completed using the germline J gene. The chain combines TRBV4-1 with TRBJ2-7; D ambiguous. The CDR3 has 13 residues. V shed 1 base and J shed 6 bases, with 10 bases lying between them. Germline values: CDR1 MGHRA, CDR2 YSYEKL. CDR3 sequence: CASSQGVLVEQYF. The DNA read from the CDR3 is TGCGCCAGCAGCCAAGGAGTCCTAGTCGAG.

At least ten counts were recorded for this clone. The part of the CDR3 DNA that was read is TGTGCCAGCAGCTTAGGACAGGGTAGTGTTTACGAG. It yields the protein CASSLGQGSVYE. The CDR3 reads in full as CASSLGQGSVYEQYF. The chain has TRBV7-2 and TRBJ2-7, with 7 bases lining up with TRBD1. The observed sequence ends 3 residues before the CDR3 terminus, with the missing tail filled in from the germline J gene. Looked up from germline, CDR1 is SGHTA and CDR2 is FQGNSA. The CDR3 is 15 amino acids. V was clipped by 1 base and J by 4 bases; unmatched bases: 7.

There are many counts of this clone. The CDR3 sequence: CASTPGTANNYGYTF. CDR3 DNA (partial): TGTGCCAGTACCCCCGGGACAGCCAACAACTATGGC. This rearrangement joins TRBV19 to TRBJ1-2, with 7 nucleotides matching TRBD1. The sequenced fragment ends 3 residues before the CDR3 boundary, so the rest is inferred from the germline J gene. CDR1 is LNHDA, CDR2 SQIVND, per germline (reference sequence). The CDR3 contains 15 residues. V gave up 7 bases and J gave up 2 bases; unmatched junction bases: 10.

This clone occurred many times. The CDR3 is cut off 3 residues early in the read; its end comes from the germline J gene. This chain connects TRBV7-3 to TRBJ1-4; a possible D gene is TRBD1 (5 bases). V was trimmed by 5 bases and J by 3 bases, leaving 13 bases between them. CDR3 length: 15 amino acids. CDR1 SGHTA and CDR2 FQGTGA come from the germline V gene. The CDR3 sequence: CASSPGQGANEKLFF. The DNA read from the CDR3 is TGTGCCAGCAGCCCCGGTCAGGGTGCTAATGAAAAA.

In this sample, this clone turned up many times. The CDR3 end is not reached by the read, which stops 3 residues before it; the germline J gene fills it in. The chain has TRBV5-1 and TRBJ1-4; 7 positions match TRBD1. The germline V gene has CDR1 SGHRS and CDR2 YFSETQ. Unmatched junction bases numbered 19, after V lost 4 bases and J lost 4 bases. CDR3 length: 19 amino acids. The CDR3 DNA, read in part, is TGCGCCAGCAGCCGAAACCGACAGGGAGGATACACAGATAATGAAAAA. This sequence encodes CASSRNRQGGYTDNEK. The CDR3 reads in full as CASSRNRQGGYTDNEKLFF.

Notes on this clone: This is likely an artifact of a read error, given a far larger clone one base away. From the germline J gene comes the end of the CDR3, since the read stops 3 residues before it. The V gene is TRBV19, the J gene TRBJ1-1; TRBD1 matches at 8 bases. CDR3 length: 16 residues. Germline CDR1 is LNHDA and CDR2 is SQIVND (reference sequence). Trimming cost V 7 bases and J 0 bases; bases outside gene matches: 10. The CDR3 DNA, read in part, is TGTGCCAGTAAGCTGGGACAGGCGAACCTGAACACTGAA. This gives the protein CASKLGQANLNTE. The whole CDR3 region reads CASKLGQANLNTEAFF.

This clone occurred many times. The read ends 3 residues before the CDR3 terminus; that terminus is restored from the germline J gene. The chain links TRBV27 to TRBJ1-1; possibly TRBD1 for D (6 bases). Trimming cost V 6 bases and J 0 bases, with 17 bases left between them. Germline V gene lookup returns CDR1 MNHEY and CDR2 SMNVEV (reference sequence). CDR3 length: 16 residues. The sequenced part of the CDR3 DNA is TGTGCCAGCAGCCTCAGCGGGGGGGCTATGAACACTGAA. Translating it yields CASSLSGGAMNTE. The entire CDR3 reads CASSLSGGAMNTEAFF.